This T cell receptor beta chain was identified during a study of metastatic and nonmetastatic thyroid tumors (dated by TCRdb to 2020 to 2021). Turning to the overall study: For patients with malignant and with benign thyroid disease, the researchers compared repertoires between peripheral blood samples and tumor or nodule tissue samples.

CDR1 MDHEN and CDR2 SYDVKM were looked up in the germline V gene. From its cysteine to its phenylalanine, the CDR3 spans 16 amino acids. Only the CDR3 part of the read is kept: 48 bases, read in frame from the first base. This clone was seen a few times. No cognate antigen has been identified for it. One end of the junction is discordant with germline, which a read error may explain. The library was made by PCR. The instrument was an Illumina HiSeq 4000. High-throughput sequencing was used to profile the CDR3 region of the TCR beta-chain in every patient. As for the authors' bioinformatics: A classifier to discriminate distant-metastatic papillary thyroid cancer patients was built from CDR3 differences across clinicopathological groups. To measure repertoire diversity the researchers used the Shannon index, while the Morisita-Horn index served to gauge how similar the tumor and blood repertoires were. Using fastp at Q25 and MiXCR, TCRdb reprocessed the public reads and kept productive beta chains. The V and J calls and clone size come from TCRdb's table, not from the authors' own analysis. The sample yields about 20,000 clones; less than 20% were counted once. Of the sample, 25% to 30% falls within the top ten clones.

Results the study describes overall, beyond this receptor: In both blood and tumor samples, malignant tumors were reported to have significantly higher TCR beta diversity than benign nodules.

None of the patients had been given any treatment before thyroid surgery. Using T-cell receptor beta sequencing, the researchers looked back retrospectively at clinical samples from patients, gathered between about 2012 and 2019. Material for sequencing was blood. The sequence was obtained from a female donor with papillary thyroid cancer or a benign thyroid nodule (not recorded which). Some clones in this sample may be carry-over from other donors' samples. This receptor chain uses TRBV28 and TRBJ1-1, and 8 junctional nucleotides match TRBD1. CDR3 reads: CASSSTGVRPNTGAFF. The nucleotide sequence reads as follows: TGTGCCAGCAGTTCGACAGGGGTAAGGCCGAACACTGGAGCTTTCTTT.